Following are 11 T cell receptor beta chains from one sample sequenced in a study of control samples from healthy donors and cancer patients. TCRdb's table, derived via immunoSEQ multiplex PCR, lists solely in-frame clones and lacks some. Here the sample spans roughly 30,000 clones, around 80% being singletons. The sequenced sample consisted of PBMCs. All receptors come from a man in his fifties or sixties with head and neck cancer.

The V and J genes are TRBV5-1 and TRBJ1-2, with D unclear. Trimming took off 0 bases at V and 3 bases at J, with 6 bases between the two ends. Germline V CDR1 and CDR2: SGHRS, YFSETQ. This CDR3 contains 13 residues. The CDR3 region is CASSLATDYGYTF. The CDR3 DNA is TGCGCCAGCAGCTTGGCTACAGACTATGGCTACACCTTC. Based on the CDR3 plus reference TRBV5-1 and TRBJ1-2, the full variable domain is KAGVTQTPRYLIKTRGQQVTLSCSPISGHRSVSWYQQTPGQGLQFLFEYFSETQRNKGNFPGRFSGRQFSNSRSEMNVSTLELGDSALYLCASSLATDYGYTFGSGTRLTVV.

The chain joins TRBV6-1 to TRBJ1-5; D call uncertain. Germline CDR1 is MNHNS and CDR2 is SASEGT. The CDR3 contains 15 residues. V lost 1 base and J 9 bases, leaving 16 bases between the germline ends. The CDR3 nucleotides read TGTGCCAGCAGTGAAGGCCAGGCTAGTCGTCGGCCCCAGCATTTT. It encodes CASSEGQASRRPQHF.

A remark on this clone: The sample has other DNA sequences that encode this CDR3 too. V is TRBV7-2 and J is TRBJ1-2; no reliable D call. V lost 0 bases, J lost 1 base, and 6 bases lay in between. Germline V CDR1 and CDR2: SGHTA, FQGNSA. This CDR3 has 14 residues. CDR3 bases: TGTGCCAGCAGCTTAGCGTTAGGTAACTATGGCTACACCTTC. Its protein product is CASSLALGNYGYTF.

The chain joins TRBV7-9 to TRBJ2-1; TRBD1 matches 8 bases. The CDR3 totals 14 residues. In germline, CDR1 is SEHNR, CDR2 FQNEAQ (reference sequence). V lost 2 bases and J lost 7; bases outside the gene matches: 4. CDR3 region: CASSLTGQVNEQFF. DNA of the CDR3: TGTGCCAGCAGCTTAACGGGACAGGTAAATGAGCAGTTCTTC. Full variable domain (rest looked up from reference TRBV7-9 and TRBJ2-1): DTGVSQNPRHKITKRGQNVTFRCDPISEHNRLYWYRQTLGQGPEFLTYFQNEAQLEKSRLLSDRFSAERPKGSFSTLEIQRTEQGDSAMYLCASSLTGQVNEQFFGPGTRLTVL.

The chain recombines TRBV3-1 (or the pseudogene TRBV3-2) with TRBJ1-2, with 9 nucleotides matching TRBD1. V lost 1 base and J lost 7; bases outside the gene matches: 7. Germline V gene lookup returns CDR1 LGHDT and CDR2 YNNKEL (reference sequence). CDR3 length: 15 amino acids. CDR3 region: CASSQAQGTGSGYTF. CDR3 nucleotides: TGTGCCAGCAGCCAAGCTCAGGGGACAGGGAGTGGCTACACCTTC.

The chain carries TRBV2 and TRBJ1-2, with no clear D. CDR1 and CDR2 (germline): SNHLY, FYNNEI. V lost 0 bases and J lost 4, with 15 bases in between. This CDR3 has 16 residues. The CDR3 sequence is CASSEAGGGPIYGYTF. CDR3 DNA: TGTGCCAGCAGTGAAGCTGGTGGAGGGCCCATCTATGGCTACACCTTC.

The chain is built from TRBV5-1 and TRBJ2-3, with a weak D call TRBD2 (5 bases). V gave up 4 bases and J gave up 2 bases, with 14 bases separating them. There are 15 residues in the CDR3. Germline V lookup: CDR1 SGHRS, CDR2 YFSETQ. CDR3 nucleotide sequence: TGCGCCAGCAGCCCTCAAGGACTTCACACAGATACGCAGTATTTT. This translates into CASSPQGLHTDTQYF. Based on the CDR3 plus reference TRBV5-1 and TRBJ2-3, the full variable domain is KAGVTQTPRYLIKTRGQQVTLSCSPISGHRSVSWYQQTPGQGLQFLFEYFSETQRNKGNFPGRFSGRQFSNSRSEMNVSTLELGDSALYLCASSPQGLHTDTQYFGPGTRLTVL.

The CDR3 DNA sequence: TGTGCCAGCAGCCCCGGACTGGCTCCCTACAATGAGCAGTTCTTC. Its translation is CASSPGLAPYNEQFF. The J gene is TRBJ2-1, the V gene TRBV3-1 (or the pseudogene TRBV3-2); D possibly corresponds to TRBD2 (5 bases). V lost 4 bases and J lost 2, with 12 bases in between. Germline V gives CDR1 LGHDT, CDR2 YNNKEL (reference sequence). The CDR3 extends over 15 amino acids.

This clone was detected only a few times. The CDR3 DNA reads as TGTGCCAGCAGCTTTTGGGACACTGAAGCTTTCTTT. Its protein product is CASSFWDTEAFF. The chain combines TRBV5-6 with TRBJ1-1; no clear D gene. The CDR3 loop spans 12 amino acids. V shed 2 bases and J shed 3 bases, with 5 bases lying between them. Looked up from germline, CDR1 is SGHDT and CDR2 is YYEEEE.

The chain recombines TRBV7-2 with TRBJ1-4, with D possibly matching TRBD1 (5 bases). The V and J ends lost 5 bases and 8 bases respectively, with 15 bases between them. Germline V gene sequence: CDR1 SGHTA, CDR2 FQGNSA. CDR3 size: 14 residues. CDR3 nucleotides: TGTGCCAGCAGCCCGGGGGGTGTGGGGGAAAAACTGTTTTTT. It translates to CASSPGGVGEKLFF.

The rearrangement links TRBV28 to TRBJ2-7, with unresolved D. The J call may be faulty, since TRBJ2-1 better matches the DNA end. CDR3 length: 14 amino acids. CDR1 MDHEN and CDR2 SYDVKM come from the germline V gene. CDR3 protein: CASSPPTYYNEQFF. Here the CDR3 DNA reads TGTGCCAGCAGTCCCCCGACTTACTACAATGAGCAGTTCTTC.